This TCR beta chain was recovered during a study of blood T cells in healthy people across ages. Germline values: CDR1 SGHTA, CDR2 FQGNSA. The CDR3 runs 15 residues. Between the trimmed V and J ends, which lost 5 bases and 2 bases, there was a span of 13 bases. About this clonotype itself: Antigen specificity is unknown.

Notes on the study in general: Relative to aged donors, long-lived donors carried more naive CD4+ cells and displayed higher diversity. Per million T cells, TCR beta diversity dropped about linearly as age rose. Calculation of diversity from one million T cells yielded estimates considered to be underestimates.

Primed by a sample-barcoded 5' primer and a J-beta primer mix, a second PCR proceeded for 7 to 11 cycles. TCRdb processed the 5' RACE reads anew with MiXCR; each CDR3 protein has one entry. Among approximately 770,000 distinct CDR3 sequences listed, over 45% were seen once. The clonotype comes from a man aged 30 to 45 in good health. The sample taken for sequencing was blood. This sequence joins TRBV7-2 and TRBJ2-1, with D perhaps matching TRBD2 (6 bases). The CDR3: CASSKDAGTYNEQFF. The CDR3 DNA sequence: TGTGCCAGCAGCAAGGATGCGGGAACCTACAATGAGCAGTTCTTC.